Listed below are T cell receptor beta chains from one sample, sequenced in a study of blood T cell repertoires in COVID-19. The repertoire was sequenced with immunoSEQ multiplex PCR; TCRdb's copy has only in-frame clones and lacks some. This table has 150,000 or so clones, approximately 87% appearing once. Sequenced input: peripheral blood. These receptors were taken from an elderly man with acute or convalescent COVID-19. Each CDR3 is given with its conserved first and last residue. Each record gives: D gene, V gene, J gene, clone size, CDR3 DNA, CDR3 protein. D genes are given only for firm matches. Clone sizes are given selectively: once, few, many, or a class where the clone is expanded.

d_gene: .; v_gene: TRBV6-1; j_gene: TRBJ2-7; abundance: .; CDR3nt: TGTGCCAGCAGTGAATTCCGTTACGAGCAGTACTTC; CDR3aa: CASSEFRYEQYF
d_gene: .; v_gene: TRBV30; j_gene: TRBJ1-1; abundance: .; CDR3nt: TGTGCCTGGAGGGCCAGGCCGACCGCTGAAGCTTTCTTT; CDR3aa: CAWRARPTAEAFF
d_gene: .; v_gene: TRBV2; j_gene: TRBJ1-5; abundance: .; CDR3nt: TGTGCCAGCAGTGAAGACAGGTATCAGCCCCAGCATTTT; CDR3aa: CASSEDRYQPQHF
d_gene: .; v_gene: TRBV2; j_gene: TRBJ2-3; abundance: .; CDR3nt: TGTGCCAGCAGCTGGCAGGGGGAGGCAGATACGCAGTATTTT; CDR3aa: CASSWQGEADTQYF
d_gene: TRBD1; v_gene: TRBV5-1; j_gene: TRBJ2-6; abundance: .; CDR3nt: TGCGCCAGCAGCACCGGGACAGCCTCTGGGGCCAACGTCCTGACTTTC; CDR3aa: CASSTGTASGANVLTF
d_gene: .; v_gene: TRBV7-6; j_gene: TRBJ1-3; abundance: .; CDR3nt: TGTGCCAGCAGCTTAGGACAGCTCTCTGGAAACACCATATATTTT; CDR3aa: CASSLGQLSGNTIYF
d_gene: TRBD1; v_gene: TRBV5-1; j_gene: TRBJ1-2; abundance: .; CDR3nt: TGCGCCAGCAGGGACAGGAACTATGGCTACACCTTC; CDR3aa: CASRDRNYGYTF
d_gene: .; v_gene: TRBV7-3; j_gene: TRBJ1-1; abundance: .; CDR3nt: TGTGCCAGCAGCCAAGACAGTGAGGCTGAAGCTTTCTTT; CDR3aa: CASSQDSEAEAFF
d_gene: TRBD2; v_gene: TRBV6-4; j_gene: TRBJ2-2; abundance: .; CDR3nt: TGTGCCAGCAGTGCTACAGCGGGGGGGCAAAGGGAGCTGTTTTTT; CDR3aa: CASSATAGGQRELFF
d_gene: .; v_gene: TRBV3-1/TRBV3-2; j_gene: TRBJ2-7; abundance: .; CDR3nt: TGTGCCAGCTCCAGGGCCGGCGAGCAGTACTTC; CDR3aa: CASSRAGEQYF
d_gene: TRBD1; v_gene: TRBV27; j_gene: TRBJ1-4; abundance: .; CDR3nt: TGTGCCAGTAGAACAGGGGGCGGAAAACTGTTTTTT; CDR3aa: CASRTGGGKLFF
d_gene: .; v_gene: TRBV19; j_gene: TRBJ1-5; abundance: .; CDR3nt: TGTGCCAGTAGTATAGATCAGGCGGGGGATAGCAATCAGCCCCAGCATTTT; CDR3aa: CASSIDQAGDSNQPQHF
d_gene: .; v_gene: TRBV5-1; j_gene: TRBJ1-1; abundance: .; CDR3nt: TGCGCCAGCAGAGGGGAGGGGAGGGTGAACACTGAAGCTTTCTTT; CDR3aa: CASRGEGRVNTEAFF
d_gene: .; v_gene: TRBV6-1; j_gene: TRBJ2-7; abundance: .; CDR3nt: TGTGCCAGCAGTGAATTACGGGCAGGGGCGACCTACGAGCAGTACTTC; CDR3aa: CASSELRAGATYEQYF
d_gene: .; v_gene: TRBV3-1/TRBV3-2; j_gene: TRBJ1-2; abundance: .; CDR3nt: TGTGCCAGCAGCCAGACAGAAAACTATGGCTACACCTTC; CDR3aa: CASSQTENYGYTF
d_gene: TRBD2; v_gene: TRBV19; j_gene: TRBJ2-1; abundance: .; CDR3nt: TGTGCCAGTAGTGACCCGACGACTAGCGGGAGGTTCGATGAGCAGTTCTTC; CDR3aa: CASSDPTTSGRFDEQFF
d_gene: TRBD1; v_gene: TRBV5-1; j_gene: TRBJ1-6; abundance: .; CDR3nt: TGCGCCAGCAGGCAGGAAGGGGGCGGATATAATTCACCCCTCCACTTT; CDR3aa: CASRQEGGGYNSPLHF
d_gene: TRBD1; v_gene: TRBV6-5; j_gene: TRBJ1-2; abundance: .; CDR3nt: TGTGCCAGCAGTTCTGACAGGGACAGAAACTATGGCTACACCTTC; CDR3aa: CASSSDRDRNYGYTF
d_gene: .; v_gene: TRBV20-1; j_gene: TRBJ1-4; abundance: .; CDR3nt: TGCAGTCCGACATTGAGTGAAAAACTGTTTTTT; CDR3aa: CSPTLSEKLFF
d_gene: TRBD1; v_gene: TRBV5-1; j_gene: TRBJ2-7; abundance: .; CDR3nt: TGCGCCAGCAGCTTGGTAGGACAGGGGGCGCGCGAGCAGTACTTC; CDR3aa: CASSLVGQGAREQYF
d_gene: TRBD2; v_gene: TRBV6-2/TRBV6-3; j_gene: TRBJ2-1; abundance: .; CDR3nt: TGTGCCAGCAGTTATCTCCGGGAGGGCAATGAGCAGTTCTTC; CDR3aa: CASSYLREGNEQFF
d_gene: .; v_gene: TRBV11-2; j_gene: TRBJ2-1; abundance: .; CDR3nt: TGTGCCAGCATAGGGGGGGTCTCCTACAATGAGCAGTTCTTC; CDR3aa: CASIGGVSYNEQFF
d_gene: .; v_gene: TRBV6-2/TRBV6-3; j_gene: TRBJ2-2; abundance: .; CDR3nt: TGTGCCAGCAGTTTCCTGCCATATACAGGGCCGAACACCGGGGAGCTGTTTTTT; CDR3aa: CASSFLPYTGPNTGELFF
d_gene: .; v_gene: TRBV11-2; j_gene: TRBJ2-7; abundance: few; CDR3nt: TGTGCCAGCAGCTTCAGGACATCTCTGGACGAGCAGTACTTC; CDR3aa: CASSFRTSLDEQYF
d_gene: TRBD1; v_gene: TRBV5-6; j_gene: TRBJ1-5; abundance: .; CDR3nt: TGTGCCAGCAGCCTGGGACAGTCTTACAATCAGCCCCAGCATTTT; CDR3aa: CASSLGQSYNQPQHF
d_gene: TRBD2; v_gene: TRBV7-7; j_gene: TRBJ2-2; abundance: .; CDR3nt: TGTGCCAGCAGCTTAGTACTAGCGCAGAACACCGGGGAGCTGTTTTTT; CDR3aa: CASSLVLAQNTGELFF
d_gene: .; v_gene: TRBV29-1; j_gene: TRBJ1-2; abundance: .; CDR3nt: TGCAGCGCGGACAGCCGGATGGACTATGGCTACACCTTC; CDR3aa: CSADSRMDYGYTF